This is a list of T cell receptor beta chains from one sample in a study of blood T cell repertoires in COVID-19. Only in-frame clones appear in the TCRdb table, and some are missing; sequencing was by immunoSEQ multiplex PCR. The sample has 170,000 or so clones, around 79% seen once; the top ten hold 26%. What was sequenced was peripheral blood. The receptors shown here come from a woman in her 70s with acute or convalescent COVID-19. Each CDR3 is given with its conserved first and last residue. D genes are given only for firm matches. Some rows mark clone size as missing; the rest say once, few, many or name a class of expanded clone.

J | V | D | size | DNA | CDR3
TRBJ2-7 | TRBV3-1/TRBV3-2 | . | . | TGTGCCAGCAGCCCCAGCGAAACCTACGAGCAGTACTTC | CASSPSETYEQYF
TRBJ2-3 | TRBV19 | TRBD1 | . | TGTGCCAGTAGTACAGGGGGATACTCAGATACGCAGTATTTT | CASSTGGYSDTQYF
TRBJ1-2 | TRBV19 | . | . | TGTGCCAGTAGTATAGGACTGGACTACTATGGCTACACCTTC | CASSIGLDYYGYTF
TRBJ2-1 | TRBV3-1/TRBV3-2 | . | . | TGTGCCAGCAGCCGGCTAGAGGGTGAGCAGTTCTTC | CASSRLEGEQFF
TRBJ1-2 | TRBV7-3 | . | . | TGTGCCAGCAGCCCAAGGGCAGGGGATGGCTACACCTTC | CASSPRAGDGYTF
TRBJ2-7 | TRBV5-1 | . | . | TGCGCCAGCAGCGACAAAGGCCTTAGCTACGAGCAGTACTTC | CASSDKGLSYEQYF
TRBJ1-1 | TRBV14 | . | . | TGTGCCAGCAGCCAATCATTGAACACTGAAGCTTTCTTT | CASSQSLNTEAFF
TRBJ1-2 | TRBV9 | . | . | TGTGCCAGCAGCGTATCGGGGGGCGGTCTCACGGGCTACACCTTC | CASSVSGGGLTGYTF
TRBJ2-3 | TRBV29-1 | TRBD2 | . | TGCAGCGTGGCATGGGAGGCGGCGGGAGGACCCAGAGATACGCAGTATTTT | CSVAWEAAGGPRDTQYF
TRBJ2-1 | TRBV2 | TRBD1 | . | TGTGCCAGCAGTCCCAGGACAGGCTACAATGAGCAGTTCTTC | CASSPRTGYNEQFF
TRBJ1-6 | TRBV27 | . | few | TGTGCCAGCAGTTTGTATCGGGGTCGAGATTCACCCCTCCACTTT | CASSLYRGRDSPLHF
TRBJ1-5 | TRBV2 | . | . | TGTGCCAGCAGAAGCCATCCCTTTATGTCCAGGGTTGGGGATCAGCCCCAGCATTTT | CASRSHPFMSRVGDQPQHF
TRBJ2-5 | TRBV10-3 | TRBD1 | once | TGTGCCATCAGGTCCGACAGGGGTGGAGAGACCCAGTACTTC | CAIRSDRGGETQYF
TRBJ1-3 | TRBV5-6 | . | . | TGTGCCAGCAGCTTGTCCCGGGTCCGCTCTGGAAACACCATATATTTT | CASSLSRVRSGNTIYF
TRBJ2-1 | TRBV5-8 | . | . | TGTGCCAGCAGCCCAAAGGTCGGGGGGCAAGAGCAGTTCTTC | CASSPKVGGQEQFF
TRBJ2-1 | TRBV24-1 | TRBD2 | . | TGTGCCACCAGTGCCAATGCGGGACTAGCGGACTACAATGAGCAGTTCTTC | CATSANAGLADYNEQFF
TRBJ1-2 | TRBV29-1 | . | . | TGCAGCGTTGCCCCGGCCGGGGGTTCCTATGGCTACACCTTC | CSVAPAGGSYGYTF
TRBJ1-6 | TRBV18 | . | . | TGTGCCAGCTCACCTGTCCGGGGTGGGGATTCACCCCTCCACTTT | CASSPVRGGDSPLHF
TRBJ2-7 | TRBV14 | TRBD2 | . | TGTGCCAGCAGCCAACGACCGGGACTAGCGGGAGTGGTATCCTACGAGCAGTACTTC | CASSQRPGLAGVVSYEQYF
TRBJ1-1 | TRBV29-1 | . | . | TGCAGCGTTGAAAGCGGTCGGGGATGGACTGAAGCTTTCTTT | CSVESGRGWTEAFF
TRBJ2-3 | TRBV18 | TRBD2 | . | TGTGCCAGCTCACGACAGGCGTTCGGAGCGGGAGCAGATACGCAGTATTTT | CASSRQAFGAGADTQYF
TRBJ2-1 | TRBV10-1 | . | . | TGCGCCAGCAGCGACAGGGTGGACTACGAGCAGTTCTTC | CASSDRVDYEQFF
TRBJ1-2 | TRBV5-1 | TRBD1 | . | TGCGCCAGCAGCTTTGGGGACAGGGGTACTGGCTACACCTTC | CASSFGDRGTGYTF
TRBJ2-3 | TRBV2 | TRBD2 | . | TGTGCCAGCGAAGCGGGAGCAGATACGCAGTATTTT | CASEAGADTQYF
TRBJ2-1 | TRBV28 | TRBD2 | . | TGTGCCAGCAAAACGGCGGGAGGGCCTCGCAATGAGCAGTTCTTC | CASKTAGGPRNEQFF
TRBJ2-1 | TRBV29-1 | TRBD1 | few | TGCAGCGTTGAAGATGAAGGACAGGGTTACTACAATGAGCAGTTCTTC | CSVEDEGQGYYNEQFF
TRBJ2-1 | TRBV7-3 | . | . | TGTGCCAGCAGCTTAAGCGCCCTGACTGGTACCTACAATGAGCAGTTCTTC | CASSLSALTGTYNEQFF
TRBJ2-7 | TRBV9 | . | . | TGTGCCAGCAGCGTAGGAGGTTCCTCCTACGAGCAGTACTTC | CASSVGGSSYEQYF
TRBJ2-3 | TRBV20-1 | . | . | TGCAGTGCTAGTAGAGGGAGTCCCACAGATACGCAGTATTTT | CSASRGSPTDTQYF
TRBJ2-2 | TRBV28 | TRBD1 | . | TGTGCCAGCAGTTTACGCGACAGGGACCCCAGAAGCACCGGGGAGCTGTTTTTT | CASSLRDRDPRSTGELFF
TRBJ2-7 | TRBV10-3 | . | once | TGTGCCATCACCGCACACCTAGGCCACGAGCAGTACTTC | CAITAHLGHEQYF
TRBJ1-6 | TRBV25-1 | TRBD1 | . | TGTGCCAGCAAATATGGGACAGAGAATTCACCCCTCCACTTT | CASKYGTENSPLHF
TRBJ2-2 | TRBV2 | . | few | TGTGCCAGCAGACCCAACTTAGTCAACACCGGGGAGCTGTTTTTT | CASRPNLVNTGELFF
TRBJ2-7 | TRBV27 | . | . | TGTGCCAGCAGTTTAGCCCCACACCACGAGCAGTACTTC | CASSLAPHHEQYF
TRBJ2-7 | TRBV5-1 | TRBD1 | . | TGCGCCAGCAGCACCGCAACAGGGGCCTACGAGCAGTACTTC | CASSTATGAYEQYF
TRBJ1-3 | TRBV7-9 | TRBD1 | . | TGTGCCAGCAGCTTTTTCCAGACAGGGATTGAAAACACCATATATTTT | CASSFFQTGIENTIYF
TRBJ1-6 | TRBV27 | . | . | TGTGCCAGCAGTTTAGCAGGCGATAATTCACCCCTCCACTTT | CASSLAGDNSPLHF
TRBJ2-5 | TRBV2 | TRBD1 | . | TGTGCCAGCCAAAGGGGACAGCAAGAGACCCAGTACTTC | CASQRGQQETQYF
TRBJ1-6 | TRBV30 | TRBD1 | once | TGTGCCTCCGCGGAGACAGGGGGATTTAATTCACCCCTCCACTTT | CASAETGGFNSPLHF
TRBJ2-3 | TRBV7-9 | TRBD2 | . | TGTGCCAGCAGCTTAGCTAGCGGGAGTGGTACGCAGTATTTT | CASSLASGSGTQYF
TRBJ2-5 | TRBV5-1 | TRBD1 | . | TGCGCCAGCAGCTTACGCCGGGCACGGACAGGGCCAAAGACCCAGTACTTC | CASSLRRARTGPKTQYF
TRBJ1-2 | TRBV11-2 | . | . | TGTGCCAGCAGCTTTACGGTGCGCGATGGCTACACCTTC | CASSFTVRDGYTF
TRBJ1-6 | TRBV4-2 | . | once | TGTGCCAGCAGCCAAGATTGGAGGGGCCGCACTGAAAATTCACCCCTCCACTTT | CASSQDWRGRTENSPLHF
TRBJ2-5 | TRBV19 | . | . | TGTGCCAGTAACCAGGAGGGGCAAGAGACCCAGTACTTC | CASNQEGQETQYF
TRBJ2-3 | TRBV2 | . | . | TGTGCCAGCAGTGTCTCGCAGGGGCAAAATACGCAGTATTTT | CASSVSQGQNTQYF
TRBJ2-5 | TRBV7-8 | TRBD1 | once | TGTGCCAGCAGCCCCCCCGGGACAGGGGGCCAAGAGACCCAGTACTTC | CASSPPGTGGQETQYF
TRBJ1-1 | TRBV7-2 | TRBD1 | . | TGTGCCAGCAGCTTAGCGGGGACAGGGTTGTACACTGAAGCTTTCTTT | CASSLAGTGLYTEAFF
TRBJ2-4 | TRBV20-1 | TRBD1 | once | TGCAGTGCTAGTAAGGGACAGGGAGCCAAAAACATTCAGTACTTC | CSASKGQGAKNIQYF
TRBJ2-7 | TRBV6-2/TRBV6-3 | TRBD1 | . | TGTGCCAGCAGTCGGACAGGTCTAAGCTCCTACGAGCAGTACTTC | CASSRTGLSSYEQYF
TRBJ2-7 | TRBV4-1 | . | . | TGCGCGCCCCCCTTAGGGACACCGTGGGGCGAGCAGTACTTC | CAPPLGTPWGEQYF
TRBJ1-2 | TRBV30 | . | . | TGTGCCTGGAGTGAGGGACCGCAGGGGAACTATGGCTACACCTTC | CAWSEGPQGNYGYTF
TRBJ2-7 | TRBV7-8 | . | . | TGTGCCAGCAGCCCCGGGTCTAACTCTTTAACCTACGAGCAGTACTTC | CASSPGSNSLTYEQYF
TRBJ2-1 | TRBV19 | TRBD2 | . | TGTGCCAGTAGTACTAGCGGCTTTCGCAATGAGCAGTTCTTC | CASSTSGFRNEQFF
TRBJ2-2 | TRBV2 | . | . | TGTGCCAGCAGGGGGACTGGGGCGAGGGAGCTGTTTTTT | CASRGTGARELFF
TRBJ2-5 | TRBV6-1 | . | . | TGTGCCAGCAGTGAACAGGGGTCGGGTACCCAGTACTTC | CASSEQGSGTQYF
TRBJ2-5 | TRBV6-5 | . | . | TGTGCCAGCAGTCGCCCTCCCGGGACTGGAGAGACCCAGTACTTC | CASSRPPGTGETQYF
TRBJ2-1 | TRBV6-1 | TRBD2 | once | TGTGCCAGCAGTGAAGCAGGCGGGAGTGGCTATGAGCAGTTCTTC | CASSEAGGSGYEQFF
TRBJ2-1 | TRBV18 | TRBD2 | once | TGTGCCAGCTCACGGATGCGTACTAGCGGGAATGATGGTGAGCAGTTCTTC | CASSRMRTSGNDGEQFF
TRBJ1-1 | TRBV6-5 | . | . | TGTGCCAGCAGTCTCGACGGGTTGAACACTGAAGCTTTCTTT | CASSLDGLNTEAFF